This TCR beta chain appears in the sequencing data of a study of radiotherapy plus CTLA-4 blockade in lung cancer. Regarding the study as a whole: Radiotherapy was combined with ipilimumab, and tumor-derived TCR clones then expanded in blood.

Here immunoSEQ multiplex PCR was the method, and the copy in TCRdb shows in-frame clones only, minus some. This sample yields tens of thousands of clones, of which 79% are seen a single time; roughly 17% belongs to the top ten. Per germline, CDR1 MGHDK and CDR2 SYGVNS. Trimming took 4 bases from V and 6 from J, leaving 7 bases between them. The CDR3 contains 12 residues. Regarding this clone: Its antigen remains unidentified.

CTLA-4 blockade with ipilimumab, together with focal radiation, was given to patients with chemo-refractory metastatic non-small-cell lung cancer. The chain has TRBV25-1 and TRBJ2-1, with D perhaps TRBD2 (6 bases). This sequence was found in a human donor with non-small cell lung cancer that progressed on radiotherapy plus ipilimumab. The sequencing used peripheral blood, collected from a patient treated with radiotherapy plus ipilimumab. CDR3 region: CASSGGVNEQFF. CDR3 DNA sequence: TGTGCCAGCAGTGGGGGGGTCAATGAGCAGTTCTTC.